The entry that follows covers one T cell receptor (beta chain) sequence. This CDR3 has 19 residues. The germline CDR1 and CDR2 sequences are LGHNT and FRNRAP. Trimming pared 0 bases from V and 8 bases from J, leaving 23 bases between. TCRdb's copy holds only in-frame clones and misses some; the assay was immunoSEQ multiplex PCR. Among a few hundred thousand clones, less than 90% were seen once, and the ten largest hold under 9.5%. Adults between roughly 18 and 95 years of age took part from about 24 US areas. Clinical history reported by participants formed the basis on which cohorts were assigned. The data are from a study of blood T cell repertoires in COVID-19. Study background: PBMCs, B-cell-depleted T cells, or T cells provided the cDNA or gDNA that made up the material.

This receptor was taken from a woman aged 55 to 70 who had recovered from COVID-19. The sample was PBMCs or T cells enriched from blood (not recorded which). V gene TRBV12-5 combines with J gene TRBJ1-6, with D perhaps TRBD1 (6 bases). DNA for the CDR3: TGTGCTAGTGGTTTGGTACTGGGAGCCACAGGGATCGTTGATTCACCCCTCCACTTT. Protein sequence: CASGLVLGATGIVDSPLHF.